This T cell receptor (beta chain) came from a study of cytomegalovirus exposure and HLA in healthy donors. Study findings and constraints: An assumption of roughly uniform sequencing depth across donors underlay the presence/absence analyses. Immune exposure information comprised only CMV serostatus. The authors considered a cluster of highly shared sequence variants likely to be a sequencing artifact.

Germline V gene sequence: CDR1 LNHDA, CDR2 SQIVND (reference sequence). J gave up 2 bases and V 5 bases, and 2 bases lay outside the gene matches. The CDR3 loop spans 14 amino acids. A remark on this clone: Its antigen is unknown.

13 Jbeta primers and 60 Vbeta primers were used for the PCR. Clones were read by immunoSEQ multiplex PCR, and TCRdb kept only the in-frame ones, dropping some. This table has roughly 57,000 clones, approximately 82% appearing once. The TCR comes from a man aged 45-65 years in good health and CMV-seronegative. Sequenced material: PBMCs. This sequence joins TRBV19 and TRBJ1-5, with TRBD1 identical over 8 bases. The CDR3 here is CASSLDRGNQPQHF. DNA of the CDR3: TGTGCCAGTAGTTTGGACAGGGGCAATCAGCCCCAGCATTTT. Combining the CDR3 with reference TRBV19 and TRBJ1-5 gives the whole variable domain DGGITQSPKYLFRKEGQNVTLSCEQNLNHDAMYWYRQDPGQGLRLIYYSQIVNDFQKGDIAEGYSVSREKKESFPLTVTSAQKNPTAFYLCASSLDRGNQPQHFGDGTRLSIL.